The 6 T cell receptor beta chains below were found in one sample sequenced in a study of cytotoxic CD8 clonotypes in ibrutinib-treated CLL (dated by TCRdb to the early 2020s). The time point tag for this specimen amounts to: about a year on ibrutinib. Library construction relied on the immunoSEQ multiplex PCR assay. TCRdb carries this immuneACCESS record with in-frame sequences only. Its versions omit some clonotypes, under half of them owing to an unresolved V gene in the studies checked, with the rest unexplained. This sample is represented by hundreds of thousands of clones; about 75% of them were singletons. The ten largest clones capture roughly 5.8% of the sample. Sequencing was performed on PBMCs, taken after 12 months of ibrutinib treatment. These receptors originate from a human donor with chronic lymphocytic leukemia.

This clone has more than one count but fewer than ten. The rearrangement joins TRBV29-1 to TRBJ2-2, with 7 bases that match TRBD1. Trimming removed 6 bases from V and 1 base from J; junction bases left unmatched: 5. The CDR3 sequence is 14 residues long. CDR1 SQVTM and CDR2 ANQGSEA come from the germline V gene. CDR3 DNA: TGCAGCGTCTCCCGGACAGGGAACACCGGGGAGCTGTTTTTT. Residues: CSVSRTGNTGELFF.

The V gene is TRBV7-2, the J gene TRBJ2-7, with D perhaps given as TRBD1 or TRBD2 (5 bases each). The V end lost 6 bases, the J end lost 4 bases, and 13 bases lay between the germline ends. Germline CDR1 reads SGHTA; CDR2 reads FQGNSA. The CDR3 sequence is 13 residues long. The CDR3 region is CASRRGSGYEQYF. CDR3 bases: TGTGCCAGCAGGAGGGGCTCGGGATACGAGCAGTACTTC.

This clone was observed a handful of times. The chain links TRBV9 to TRBJ2-7, with D tentatively TRBD2 (5 bases). Per the germline V gene, CDR1 is SGDLS and CDR2 is YYNGEE. The CDR3 contains 15 residues. The V end was cut by 4 bases, the J end by 3 bases, with 17 bases between. In DNA form, the CDR3 reads TGTGCCAGCAGCCCCCGAGGACTGGCGAACTACGAGCAGTACTTC. This encodes CASSPRGLANYEQYF.

V usage is TRBV6-1 and J usage is TRBJ1-2; D is possibly TRBD1 (5 bases). Per germline, CDR1 MNHNS and CDR2 SASEGT. V was cut by 4 bases and J by 2 bases, with 17 bases left in between. CDR3 length: 16 amino acids. CDR3 protein: CASSGSFGTANYGYTF. In DNA form, the CDR3 reads TGTGCCAGCAGTGGATCTTTTGGGACCGCAAACTATGGCTACACCTTC.

The chain couples TRBV7-2 to TRBJ1-2, with D possibly being TRBD1 (6 bases). CDR1 SGHTA and CDR2 FQGNSA come from the germline V gene. The CDR3 is 15 residues long. V was pared by 1 base and J by 3 bases, with 12 bases between. CDR3 sequence: CASSLGGGADYGYTF. CDR3 nucleotide sequence: TGTGCCAGCAGCTTAGGTGGGGGCGCAGACTATGGCTACACCTTC.

This clone is a singleton in its sample. The chain carries TRBV30 and TRBJ1-5; D is possibly TRBD1 (5 bases). V was shortened by 2 bases and J by 0 bases, with 14 bases between the two germline ends. The V gene's germline CDR1 is GTSNPN and CDR2 SVGIG (reference sequence). This CDR3 contains 16 residues. As DNA, the CDR3 is TGTGCCTGGAGTTCTCGGGGGGATTATAGCAATCAGCCCCAGCATTTT. This translates into CAWSSRGDYSNQPQHF.